These 29 T cell receptor beta chains share one sample of origin, sequenced in a study of cytomegalovirus exposure and HLA in healthy donors. 60 Vbeta and 13 Jbeta primers were used in PCR. Sequenced by immunoSEQ multiplex PCR; TCRdb stores in-frame clones only, minus some. The data hold around 120,000 clones, with approximately 15% observed a single time. Sequencing was performed on PBMCs. Every receptor here comes from a woman aged 18-29 years in good health and CMV-seronegative.

The chain has TRBV7-9 and TRBJ1-1; D gene uncertain. With 10 bases removed from V and 1 base from J, the gap between germline ends came to 7 bases. From germline, CDR1 is SEHNR and CDR2 FQNEAQ (reference sequence). This CDR3 contains 11 residues. CDR3 sequence: CATVKNTEAFF. DNA of the CDR3: TGTGCCACAGTCAAGAACACTGAAGCTTTCTTT.

The chain uses TRBV19 and TRBJ1-2; no clear D. Between the trimmed V and J ends, which lost 3 bases and 3 bases, there was a span of 2 bases. Germline V gene sequence: CDR1 LNHDA, CDR2 SQIVND (reference sequence). This CDR3 contains 11 residues. The CDR3 protein is CASSIDYGYTF. The CDR3 DNA reads TGTGCCAGTAGTATCGACTATGGCTACACCTTC.

The chain links TRBV10-1 to TRBJ2-3; the D is unclear. The V and J ends lost 0 bases and 3 bases respectively, with 13 bases between them. In germline, CDR1 is WNHNN, CDR2 SYGVQD (reference sequence). This CDR3 has 16 amino acids. The CDR3 DNA is TGCGCCAGCAGTGAGTCGCGGCTAGTAAAGACAGATACGCAGTATTTT. Amino acids: CASSESRLVKTDTQYF.

This clone showed up just a few times. This chain connects TRBV29-1 to TRBJ1-5; TRBD1 aligns across 7 bases. With V trimmed by 3 bases and J by 5 bases, 13 bases remained unmatched. Germline lookup yields CDR1 SQVTM and CDR2 ANQGSEA. The CDR3 has 16 amino acids. DNA of the CDR3: TGCAGCGTTGAGCCCCAGGGGGAGGCTCATGATCAGCCCCAGCATTTT. This sequence encodes CSVEPQGEAHDQPQHF.

The rearrangement links TRBV5-1 to TRBJ1-1, with 7 bases fitting TRBD1. V lost 4 bases to trimming and J lost 0 bases; unmatched junction nucleotides: 9. The CDR3 consists of 16 residues. Germline CDR1 is SGHRS and CDR2 is YFSETQ. CDR3 sequence (DNA): TGCGCCAGCAGCACGGGACAGAGGGCCATGAACACTGAAGCTTTCTTT. Amino acid sequence: CASSTGQRAMNTEAFF.

J is TRBJ2-5 and V is TRBV6-6; D unclear. In germline, CDR1 is MNHNY, CDR2 SVGAGI (reference sequence). Trimming removed 5 bases from V and 5 bases from J, with 9 bases in between. The CDR3 has 12 amino acids. The CDR3 sequence: CASSVQSETQYF. For the CDR3, the DNA is TGTGCCAGCAGTGTACAAAGTGAGACCCAGTACTTC.

V usage is TRBV7-2 and J usage is TRBJ1-2; TRBD1 might be the D (6 bases). The V and J ends lost 4 bases and 4 bases respectively, with 13 bases between them. CDR1 and CDR2 from the germline V gene are SGHTA and FQGNSA. This CDR3 has 14 amino acids. CDR3 amino acids: CASSSPAQGYGYTF. The CDR3 DNA sequence: TGTGCCAGCAGCTCGCCAGCACAGGGCTATGGCTACACCTTC.

This clone was found a few times. V usage is TRBV6-6 and J usage is TRBJ1-2, with D tentatively TRBD1 (6 bases). The CDR3 consists of 16 residues. The germline CDR1 and CDR2 sequences are MNHNY and SVGAGI (reference sequence). V was trimmed by 0 bases and J by 3 bases, leaving 14 bases between them. The CDR3 coding sequence is TGTGCCAGCAGTTACTCGGACAGAAACCCATACTATGGCTACACCTTC. Residues: CASSYSDRNPYYGYTF.

The chain employs TRBV28 and TRBJ2-5; D might be TRBD2 (5 bases). V lost 3 bases, J lost 3 bases, and 8 bases lay in between. The length of the CDR3 is 13 residues. Per the germline V gene, CDR1 is MDHEN and CDR2 is SYDVKM. CDR3: CASSFDGEETQYF. The CDR3 nucleotides are TGTGCCAGCAGTTTCGACGGGGAAGAGACCCAGTACTTC.

This clone was observed a handful of times. This rearrangement joins TRBV7-2 to TRBJ1-1, with 8 nucleotides matching TRBD1. This CDR3 comprises 15 residues. Trimming removed 5 bases from V and 2 bases from J; junction bases left unmatched: 7. CDR1 and CDR2 (germline): SGHTA, FQGNSA. CDR3 protein: CASSPRTGINTEAFF. The DNA of the CDR3 is TGTGCCAGCAGCCCCCGGACAGGGATCAACACTGAAGCTTTCTTT.

This clone was observed a few times. This chain uses TRBV6-5 with TRBJ1-2; TRBD1 might be the D (6 bases). Germline V CDR1 and CDR2: MNHEY, SVGAGI. V gave up 5 bases and J gave up 4 bases, with 11 bases separating them. The CDR3 runs 13 residues. As DNA, the CDR3 is TGTGCCAGCAGTCCCCTGACAGGCTATGGCTACACCTTC. Residues: CASSPLTGYGYTF.

The CDR3 here is CASSLWWGPNTEAFF. In DNA, the CDR3 is TGTGCCAGCAGCCTCTGGTGGGGGCCGAACACTGAAGCTTTCTTT. The genes are TRBV2 and TRBJ1-1; maybe TRBD1 (6 bases). The V end was cut by 6 bases, the J end by 1 base, with 15 bases between. The CDR3 length is 15 residues. Germline assignment: CDR1 SNHLY and CDR2 FYNNEI.

This chain connects TRBV7-2 to TRBJ1-2, with 7 bases aligning to TRBD1. Unmatched junction bases numbered 9, after V lost 7 bases and J lost 4 bases. CDR1 is SGHTA and CDR2 is FQGNSA in the germline V gene. The CDR3 covers 14 residues. In nucleotides, the CDR3 is TGTGCCAGCACCCCTGACAGGGAAATCTATGGCTACACCTTC. This encodes CASTPDREIYGYTF. Complete variable domain (other parts from reference TRBV7-2 and TRBJ1-2): GAGVSQSPSNKVTEKGKDVELRCDPISGHTALYWYRQSLGQGLEFLIYFQGNSAPDKSGLPSDRFSAERTGGSVSTLTIQRTQQEDSAVYLCASTPDREIYGYTFGSGTRLTVV.

The chain uses TRBV6-5 and TRBJ1-4, with unresolved D. This CDR3 comprises 15 residues. The V gene's germline CDR1 is MNHEY and CDR2 SVGAGI. The V gene lost 0 bases and the J gene lost 8 bases, with 13 bases spanning the gap. The CDR3 is CASSYSSARGEKLFF. The CDR3, as DNA: TGTGCCAGCAGTTACTCAAGTGCCCGAGGAGAAAAACTGTTTTTT.

CDR3 residues: CASSLSGNSYNEQFF. In DNA form, the CDR3 reads TGCGCCAGCAGCTTGAGCGGGAACTCCTACAATGAGCAGTTCTTC. This chain links TRBV5-1 with TRBJ2-1, with 7 bases matching TRBD2. The CDR3 contains 15 residues. The J segment lost 0 bases and the V segment lost 1 base, leaving 1 base of the junction unmatched. CDR1 SGHRS and CDR2 YFSETQ come from the germline V gene.

The table lists this clone with a few counts. V and J are TRBV7-9 and TRBJ2-3; 8 nucleotides match TRBD2. Trimming cost V 5 bases and J 2 bases; bases outside gene matches: 6. CDR1 and CDR2 from the germline V gene are SEHNR and FQNEAQ (reference sequence). The CDR3 runs to 15 residues. CDR3 sequence: CASSTLGGATDTQYF. DNA of the CDR3: TGTGCCAGCAGCACTCTCGGGGGGGCCACAGATACGCAGTATTTT. Full variable domain (missing parts from reference TRBV7-9 and TRBJ2-3): DTGVSQNPRHKITKRGQNVTFRCDPISEHNRLYWYRQTLGQGPEFLTYFQNEAQLEKSRLLSDRFSAERPKGSFSTLEIQRTEQGDSAMYLCASSTLGGATDTQYFGPGTRLTVL.

The chain links TRBV7-2 to TRBJ2-1; 8 nucleotides line up with TRBD2. Germline-derived CDR1 and CDR2 are SGHTA and FQGNSA. The CDR3 loop spans 15 amino acids. The ends lost 5 bases at V and 0 bases at J; junction bases unmatched: 3. The CDR3 region has the DNA TGTGCCAGCAGCCAACTAGCGGACTCCTACAATGAGCAGTTCTTC. Translating gives CASSQLADSYNEQFF.

This sequence joins TRBV7-9 and TRBJ2-2, with 9 bases that match TRBD2. Germline V gene lookup returns CDR1 SEHNR and CDR2 FQNEAQ (reference sequence). The V segment lost 5 bases and the J segment 5 bases; nucleotides outside the gene matches: 12. This CDR3 comprises 17 residues. The CDR3 nucleotides are TGTGCCAGCAGCCACCTGCCAGCGGGAGGACAAACCGGGGAGCTGTTTTTT. Its translation is CASSHLPAGGQTGELFF.

The chain couples TRBV5-8 to TRBJ2-5; 9 bases match TRBD2. The germline V gene encodes CDR1 SGHTS and CDR2 YDEGEE. V dropped 8 bases and J dropped 4; count of bases not matched to a gene: 12. The CDR3 consists of 15 residues. CDR3 bases: TGTGCCAGTCAGCCGGGCGGGAGGGCCTCAGAGACCCAGTACTTC. Translating it yields CASQPGGRASETQYF. The whole variable domain, remainder taken from reference TRBV5-8 and TRBJ2-5, is EAGVTQSPTHLIKTRGQQATLRCSPISGHTSVYWYQQALGLGLQFLLWYDEGEERNRGNFPPRFSGRQFPNYSSELNVNALELEDSALYLCASQPGGRASETQYFGPGTRLLVL.

The chain joins TRBV29-1 to TRBJ2-4, with TRBD1 matching 8 bases. CDR1 and CDR2 from the germline V gene are SQVTM and ANQGSEA. The CDR3 consists of 13 residues. The ends lost 4 bases at V and 4 bases at J; junction bases unmatched: 3. CDR3 nucleotide sequence: TGCAGCGTTGCAGGGGGCGAGAAAAACATTCAGTACTTC. Its translation is CSVAGGEKNIQYF.

This clone was observed a few times. The CDR3 reads CASSVPTLQGNTGELFF. CDR3 DNA: TGTGCCAGCAGCGTACCGACCCTTCAGGGAAACACCGGGGAGCTGTTTTTT. V and J are TRBV9 and TRBJ2-2; D may be TRBD1 (5 bases). This CDR3 is 17 amino acids long. The germline V gene has CDR1 SGDLS and CDR2 YYNGEE. Between the trimmed V and J ends, which lost 1 base and 2 bases, there was a span of 15 bases.

This rearrangement joins TRBV7-7 to TRBJ2-5; TRBD1 aligns across 8 bases. The CDR3 runs 16 residues. The J segment lost 2 bases and the V segment lost 5 bases, leaving 10 bases of the junction unmatched. Germline CDR1 and CDR2: SSHAT and FNYEAQ (reference sequence). The CDR3 nucleotides read TGTGCCAGCAGCCTAACGACAGGGGTCGGGCAAGAGACCCAGTACTTC. Protein product: CASSLTTGVGQETQYF.

The sample holds many counts of this clone. This sequence joins TRBV30 and TRBJ1-5; 10 bases align to TRBD1. The ends lost 1 base at V and 4 bases at J; junction bases unmatched: 1. CDR3 length: 14 amino acids. Germline CDR1 and CDR2: GTSNPN and SVGIG (reference sequence). CDR3 coding DNA: TGTGCCTGGAGTGGACAGGGGGCTAATCAGCCCCAGCATTTT. Its protein product is CAWSGQGANQPQHF.

This clone was seen a few times. The chain is built from TRBV5-6 and TRBJ2-5, with unresolved D. The CDR3 is made up of 14 amino acids. Germline CDR1 SGHDT, CDR2 YYEEEE. V dropped 4 bases and J dropped 5 bases, with 15 bases sitting between them. The CDR3 sequence: CASSPRPSGETQYF. Here the CDR3 DNA reads TGTGCCAGCAGCCCGAGGCCTTCTGGGGAGACCCAGTACTTC.

The V and J genes are TRBV5-1 and TRBJ1-3; D might be TRBD1 (5 bases). Germline-derived CDR1 and CDR2 are SGHRS and YFSETQ. This CDR3 comprises 16 residues. V gave up 0 bases and J gave up 1 base, with 11 bases separating them. CDR3 coding DNA: TGCGCCAGCAGCTTGGCGTTTCAGGGATCTGGAAACACCATATATTTT. Protein: CASSLAFQGSGNTIYF. Variable domain in full (rest from reference TRBV5-1 and TRBJ1-3): KAGVTQTPRYLIKTRGQQVTLSCSPISGHRSVSWYQQTPGQGLQFLFEYFSETQRNKGNFPGRFSGRQFSNSRSEMNVSTLELGDSALYLCASSLAFQGSGNTIYFGEGSWLTVV.

V is TRBV2 and J is TRBJ2-4; possibly TRBD2 for D (7 bases). This CDR3 contains 13 residues. Trimming stripped 4 bases from V and 8 bases from J, with 12 bases between. CDR1 SNHLY and CDR2 FYNNEI come from the germline V gene. This CDR3 reads CASSARGLDIQYF. CDR3 DNA sequence: TGTGCCAGCAGTGCGCGGGGGCTGGACATTCAGTACTTC.

This clone has more than one count but fewer than ten. This chain connects TRBV21-1 to TRBJ2-7; the table's D call TRBD2 went unverified against the DNA. TRBV21-1 counts as a pseudogene. This CDR3 is 17 amino acids long. The chain's CDR3 is CASSKALLEGTRIEQYF. Here the CDR3 DNA reads TGTGCCAGCAGCAAAGCGCTTTTGGAGGGGACTCGGATCGAGCAGTACTTC.

This clone was recorded a few times. This rearrangement joins TRBV7-8 to TRBJ2-2; perhaps TRBD2 as D (6 bases). Trimming pared 6 bases from V and 7 bases from J, leaving 18 bases between. Per the germline V gene, CDR1 is SGHVS and CDR2 is FQNEAQ. The CDR3 covers 15 residues. CDR3 protein: CASRRIRETGGELFF. The DNA of the CDR3 is TGTGCCAGCAGACGAATACGGGAGACCGGCGGGGAGCTGTTTTTT. Filled out from reference TRBV7-8 and TRBJ2-2, the complete variable domain reads GAGVSQSPRYKVAKRGQDVALRCDPISGHVSLFWYQQALGQGPEFLTYFQNEAQLDKSGLPSDRFFAERPEGSVSTLKIQRTQQEDSAVYLCASRRIRETGGELFFGEGSRLTVL.

This clone was detected only a few times. The chain couples TRBV19 to TRBJ1-5; the match to TRBD1 covers 7 bases. This CDR3 region has 15 residues. The trim removed 3 bases at V and 7 bases at J, leaving 9 bases unmatched. The germline V gene encodes CDR1 LNHDA and CDR2 SQIVND (reference sequence). The CDR3 protein is CASSIRGGAPQPQHF. CDR3 nucleotide sequence: TGTGCCAGTAGTATCCGAGGGGGCGCCCCCCAGCCCCAGCATTTT.